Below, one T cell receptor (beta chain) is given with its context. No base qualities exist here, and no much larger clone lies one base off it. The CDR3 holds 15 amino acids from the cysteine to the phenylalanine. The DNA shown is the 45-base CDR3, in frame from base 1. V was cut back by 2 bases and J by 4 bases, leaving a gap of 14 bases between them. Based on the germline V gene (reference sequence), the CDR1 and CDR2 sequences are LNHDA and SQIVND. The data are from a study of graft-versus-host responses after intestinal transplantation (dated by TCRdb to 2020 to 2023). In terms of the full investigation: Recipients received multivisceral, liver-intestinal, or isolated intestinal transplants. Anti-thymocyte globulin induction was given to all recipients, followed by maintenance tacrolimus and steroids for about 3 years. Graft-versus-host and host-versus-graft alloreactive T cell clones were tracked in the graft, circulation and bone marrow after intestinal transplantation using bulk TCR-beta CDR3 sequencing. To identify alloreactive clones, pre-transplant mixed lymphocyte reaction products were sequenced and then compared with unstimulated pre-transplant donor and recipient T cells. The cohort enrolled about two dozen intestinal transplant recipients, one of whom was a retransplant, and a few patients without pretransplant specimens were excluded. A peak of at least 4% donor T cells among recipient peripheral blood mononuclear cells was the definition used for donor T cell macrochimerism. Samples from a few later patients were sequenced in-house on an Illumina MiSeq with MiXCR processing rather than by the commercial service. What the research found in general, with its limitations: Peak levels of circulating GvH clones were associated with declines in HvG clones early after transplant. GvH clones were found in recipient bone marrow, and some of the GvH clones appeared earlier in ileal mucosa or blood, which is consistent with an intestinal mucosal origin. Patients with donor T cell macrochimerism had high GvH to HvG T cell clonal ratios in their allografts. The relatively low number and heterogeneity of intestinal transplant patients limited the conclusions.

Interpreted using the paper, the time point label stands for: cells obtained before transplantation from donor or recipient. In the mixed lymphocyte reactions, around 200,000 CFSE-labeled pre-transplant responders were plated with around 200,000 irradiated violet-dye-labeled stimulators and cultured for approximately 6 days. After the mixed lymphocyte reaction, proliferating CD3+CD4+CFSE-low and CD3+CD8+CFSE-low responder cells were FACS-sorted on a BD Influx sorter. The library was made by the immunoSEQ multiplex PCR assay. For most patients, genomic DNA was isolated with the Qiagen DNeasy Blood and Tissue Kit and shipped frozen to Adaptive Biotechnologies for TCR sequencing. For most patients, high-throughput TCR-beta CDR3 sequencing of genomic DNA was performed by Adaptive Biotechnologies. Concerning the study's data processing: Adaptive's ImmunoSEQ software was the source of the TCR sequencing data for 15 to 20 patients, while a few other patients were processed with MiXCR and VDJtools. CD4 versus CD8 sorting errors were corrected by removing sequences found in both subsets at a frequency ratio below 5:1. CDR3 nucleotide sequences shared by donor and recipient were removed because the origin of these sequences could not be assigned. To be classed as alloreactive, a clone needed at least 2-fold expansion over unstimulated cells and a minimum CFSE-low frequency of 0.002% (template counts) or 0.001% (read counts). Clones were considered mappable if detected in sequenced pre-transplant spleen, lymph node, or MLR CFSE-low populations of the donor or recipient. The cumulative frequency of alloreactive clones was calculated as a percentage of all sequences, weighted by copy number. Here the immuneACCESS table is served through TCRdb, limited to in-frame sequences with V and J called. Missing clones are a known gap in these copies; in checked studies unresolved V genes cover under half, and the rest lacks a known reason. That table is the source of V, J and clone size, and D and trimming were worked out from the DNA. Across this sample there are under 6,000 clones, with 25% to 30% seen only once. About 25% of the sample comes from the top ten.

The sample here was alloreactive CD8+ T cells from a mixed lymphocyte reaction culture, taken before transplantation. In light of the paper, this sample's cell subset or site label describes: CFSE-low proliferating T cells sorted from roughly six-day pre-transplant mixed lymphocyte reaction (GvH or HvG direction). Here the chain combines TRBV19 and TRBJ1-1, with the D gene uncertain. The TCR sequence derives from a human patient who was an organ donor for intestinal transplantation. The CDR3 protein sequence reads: CASSIFGGFGTEAFF. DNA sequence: TGTGCCAGTAGTATATTCGGCGGTTTCGGCACTGAAGCTTTCTTT.